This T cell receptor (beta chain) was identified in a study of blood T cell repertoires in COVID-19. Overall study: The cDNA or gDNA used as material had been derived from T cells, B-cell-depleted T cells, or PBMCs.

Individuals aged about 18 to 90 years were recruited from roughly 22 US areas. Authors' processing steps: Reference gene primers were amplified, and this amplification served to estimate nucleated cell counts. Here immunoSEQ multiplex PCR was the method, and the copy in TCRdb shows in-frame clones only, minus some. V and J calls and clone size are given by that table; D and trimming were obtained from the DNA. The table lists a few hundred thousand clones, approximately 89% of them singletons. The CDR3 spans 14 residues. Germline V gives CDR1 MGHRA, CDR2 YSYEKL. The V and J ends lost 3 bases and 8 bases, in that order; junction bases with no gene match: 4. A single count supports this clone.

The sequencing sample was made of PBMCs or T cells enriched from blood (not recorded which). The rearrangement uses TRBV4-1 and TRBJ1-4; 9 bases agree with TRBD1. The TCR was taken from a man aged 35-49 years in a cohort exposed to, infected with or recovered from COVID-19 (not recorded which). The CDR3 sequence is CASSQGTGREKLFF. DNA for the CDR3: TGCGCCAGCAGCCAGGGGACAGGGAGGGAAAAACTGTTTTTT.